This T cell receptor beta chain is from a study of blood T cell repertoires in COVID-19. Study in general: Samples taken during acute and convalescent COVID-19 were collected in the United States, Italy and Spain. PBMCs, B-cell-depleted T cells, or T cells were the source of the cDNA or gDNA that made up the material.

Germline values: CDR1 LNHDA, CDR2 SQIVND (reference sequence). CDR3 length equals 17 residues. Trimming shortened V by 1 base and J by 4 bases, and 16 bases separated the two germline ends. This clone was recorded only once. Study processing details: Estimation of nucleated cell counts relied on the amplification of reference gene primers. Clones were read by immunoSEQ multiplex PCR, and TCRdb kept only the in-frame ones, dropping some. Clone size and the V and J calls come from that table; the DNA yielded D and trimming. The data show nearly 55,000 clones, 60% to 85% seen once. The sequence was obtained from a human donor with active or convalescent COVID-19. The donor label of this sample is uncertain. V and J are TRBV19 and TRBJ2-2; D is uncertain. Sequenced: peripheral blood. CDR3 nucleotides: TGTGCCAGTAGTATAGCCGGCGGAGACTTTGGCACCGGGGAGCTGTTTTTT. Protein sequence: CASSIAGGDFGTGELFF.